This T cell receptor beta chain was identified in a study of blood T cell repertoires in COVID-19. The CDR3 has 16 amino acids. CDR1 is SGHNT and CDR2 is YYREEE in the germline V gene (reference sequence). Trimming took off 4 bases at V and 0 bases at J, with 15 bases between the two ends. Assay used: immunoSEQ multiplex PCR; TCRdb lists only in-frame clones, some missing. The sample records 80,000 or so clones, 65% to 85% being singletons. The chain is built from TRBV5-4 and TRBJ2-3; TRBD2 might be the D (7 bases). The receptor was derived from an elderly woman with acute or convalescent COVID-19. Sequences were obtained from peripheral blood. Written as DNA, the CDR3 is TGTGCCAGCAGCCGTGCCGGGGGGCAGAGCACAGATACGCAGTATTTT. It translates to CASSRAGGQSTDTQYF.